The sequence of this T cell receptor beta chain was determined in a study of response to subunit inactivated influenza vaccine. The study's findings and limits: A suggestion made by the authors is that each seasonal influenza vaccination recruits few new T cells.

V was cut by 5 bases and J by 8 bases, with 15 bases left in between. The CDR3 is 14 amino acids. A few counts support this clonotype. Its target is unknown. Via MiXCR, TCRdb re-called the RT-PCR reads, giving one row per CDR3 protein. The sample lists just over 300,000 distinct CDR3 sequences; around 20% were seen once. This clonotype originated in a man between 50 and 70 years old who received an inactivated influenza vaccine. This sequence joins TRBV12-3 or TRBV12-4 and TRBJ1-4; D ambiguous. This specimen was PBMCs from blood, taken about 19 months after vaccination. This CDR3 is CASSTTLMGEKLFF. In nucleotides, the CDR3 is TGTGCCAGCAGTACGACACTCATGGGGGAAAAACTGTTTTTT.